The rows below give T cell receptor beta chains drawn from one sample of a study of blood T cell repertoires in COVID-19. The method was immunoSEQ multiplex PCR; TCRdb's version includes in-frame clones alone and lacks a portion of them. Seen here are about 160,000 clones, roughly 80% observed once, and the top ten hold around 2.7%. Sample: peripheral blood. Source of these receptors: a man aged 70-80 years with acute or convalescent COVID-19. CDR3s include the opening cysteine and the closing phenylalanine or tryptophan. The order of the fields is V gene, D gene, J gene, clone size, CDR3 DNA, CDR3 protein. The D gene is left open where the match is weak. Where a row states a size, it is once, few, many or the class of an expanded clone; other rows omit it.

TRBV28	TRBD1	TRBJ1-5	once	TGTGCCAGCAGTTTACCCGACAGGGGGGTTCAGCCCCAGCATTTT	CASSLPDRGVQPQHF
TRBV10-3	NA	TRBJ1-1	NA	TGTGCCATCAGGAGGACCGAAAGGGGGAACACTGAAGCTTTCTTT	CAIRRTERGNTEAFF
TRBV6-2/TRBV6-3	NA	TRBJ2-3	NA	TGTGCCAGCAGTTACTCCCCCGGGGATACGCAGTATTTT	CASSYSPGDTQYF
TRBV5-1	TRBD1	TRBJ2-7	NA	TGCGCCAGCAGCCTGGGGACAGGAAGAAACGAGCAGTACTTC	CASSLGTGRNEQYF
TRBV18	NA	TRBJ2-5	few	TGTGCCAGCTCAGGCGGGGAGACCCAGTACTTC	CASSGGETQYF
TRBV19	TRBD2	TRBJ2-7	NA	TGTGCCAGTAGTATACCCACTAGCGGGGTCTCCTACGAGCAGTACTTC	CASSIPTSGVSYEQYF
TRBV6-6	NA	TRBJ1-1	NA	TGTGCCAGCAGTTACCGGAGCACTGAAGCTTTCTTT	CASSYRSTEAFF
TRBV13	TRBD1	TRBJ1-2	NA	TGTGCCAGCAGCTTAGGTGGGACAGTCAACTATGGCTACACCTTC	CASSLGGTVNYGYTF
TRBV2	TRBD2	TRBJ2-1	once	TGTGCCAGCAGTGAGGGACTAGCGGGGGGGCCTTCCTACAATGAGCAGTTCTTC	CASSEGLAGGPSYNEQFF
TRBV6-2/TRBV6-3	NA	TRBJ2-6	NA	TGTGCCAGCAGTTACCACAACTCTGGGGCCAACGTCCTGACTTTC	CASSYHNSGANVLTF
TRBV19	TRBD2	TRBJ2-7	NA	TGTGCCAGTAGTACCGCTAGCGGGAGATACTACGAGCAGTACTTC	CASSTASGRYYEQYF
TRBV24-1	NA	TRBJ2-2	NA	TGTGCCACCAGTGATCTCCCGGGACTCACCAACACCGGGGAGCTGTTTTTT	CATSDLPGLTNTGELFF
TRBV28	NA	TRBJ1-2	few	TGTGCCAGCTATAACAGGGTCGGCTACACCTTC	CASYNRVGYTF
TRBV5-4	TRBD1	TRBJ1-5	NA	TGTGCCAGCAGCCCGGGACAGGGGGCAAGCAATCAGCCCCAGCATTTT	CASSPGQGASNQPQHF
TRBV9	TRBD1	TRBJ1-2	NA	TGTGCCAGCAGCGTAGGACAGGGGACCTATGGCTACACCTTC	CASSVGQGTYGYTF
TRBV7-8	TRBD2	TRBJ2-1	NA	TGTGCCAGCAGCTCGTTTTTAGCGGGAGACTCTTACAATGAGCAGTTCTTC	CASSSFLAGDSYNEQFF
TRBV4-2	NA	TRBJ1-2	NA	TGTGCCAGCAGCCAGCAGACAGTGGGGTCCACTGGCTACACCTTC	CASSQQTVGSTGYTF
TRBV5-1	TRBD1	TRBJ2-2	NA	TGCGCCAGCAGCCTATTTACGGGACAGGGGACGAACACCGGGGAGCTGTTTTTT	CASSLFTGQGTNTGELFF
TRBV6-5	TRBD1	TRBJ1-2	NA	TGTGCCAGCAGGAGCAGGGGGCTTGTCTATGGCTACACCTTC	CASRSRGLVYGYTF
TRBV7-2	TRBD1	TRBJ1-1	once	TGTGCCAGCAGGCCCGACAGGGGCCTGAACACTGAAGCTTTCTTT	CASRPDRGLNTEAFF
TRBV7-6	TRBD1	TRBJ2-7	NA	TGTGCCAGCAGCCTCAGCCTCGCAGGGGGAGACGAGCAGTACTTC	CASSLSLAGGDEQYF
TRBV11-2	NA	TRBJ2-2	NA	TGTGCCAGCAGCTGGCAGGTGAACACCGGGGAGCTGTTTTTT	CASSWQVNTGELFF
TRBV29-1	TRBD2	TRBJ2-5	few	TGCAGCGGCCGCCAGCGGGGGGGCCAGGAGACCCAGTACTTC	CSGRQRGGQETQYF
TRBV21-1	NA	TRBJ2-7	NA	TGTGCCAGCAGCCAGGGGATATACTGCGCCCACGAGCAGTACTTC	CASSQGIYCAHEQYF